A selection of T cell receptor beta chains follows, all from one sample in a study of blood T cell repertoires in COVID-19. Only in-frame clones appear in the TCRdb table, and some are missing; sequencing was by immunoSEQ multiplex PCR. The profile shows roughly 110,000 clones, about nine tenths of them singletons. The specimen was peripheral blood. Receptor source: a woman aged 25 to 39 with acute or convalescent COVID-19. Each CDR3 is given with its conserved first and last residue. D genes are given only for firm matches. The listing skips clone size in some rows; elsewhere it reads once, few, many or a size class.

TGTGCCAGCAGTCCTAGCGGAGGGACCTACGAGCAGTACTTC,CASSPSGGTYEQYF,TRBD2,.,TRBV28,TRBJ2-7,14
TGTGCCAGCAGCAGGACAGGAGGCCCGAATGAAAAACTGTTTTTT,CASSRTGGPNEKLFF,TRBD1,.,TRBV28,TRBJ1-4,15
TGTGCCAGCAGTCTCTTAAGACGGGAATACAATGAGCAGTTCTTC,CASSLLRREYNEQFF,.,.,TRBV25-1,TRBJ2-1,15
TGTGCCAGCAGCACAACAGGGTACCAAGAGACCCAGTACTTC,CASSTTGYQETQYF,.,.,TRBV3-1/TRBV3-2,TRBJ2-5,14
TGTGCCAGCAGTCCAACAGGGATTCGGACTGAAGCTTTCTTT,CASSPTGIRTEAFF,.,.,TRBV28,TRBJ1-1,14
TGCGCCAGCAGCGTGGACAGGGGAGTAAACACTGAAGCTTTCTTT,CASSVDRGVNTEAFF,TRBD1,.,TRBV5-1,TRBJ1-1,15
TGTGCCAGCAGCCCCAGGACAGGGAGCAATCAGCCCCAGCATTTT,CASSPRTGSNQPQHF,TRBD1,.,TRBV5-8,TRBJ1-5,15
TGTGCCAGCAGCTTAGCTCGGGCGGGCAGTTCTTGGTATGAAGAGCAGTTCTTC,CASSLARAGSSWYEEQFF,.,.,TRBV7-9,TRBJ2-1,18
TGCGCCAGCAGCTTTGGACAGGGCGAAAAACTGTTTTTT,CASSFGQGEKLFF,TRBD1,.,TRBV5-1,TRBJ1-4,13
TGTGCCAGCAGTCTTCAGGGCGCCGGGGAGCTGTTTTTT,CASSLQGAGELFF,.,.,TRBV28,TRBJ2-2,13
TGTGCCAGCAGCCCCGCGACAGGGGTGCAGCCCCAGCATTTT,CASSPATGVQPQHF,TRBD1,.,TRBV6-5,TRBJ1-5,14
TGTGCCAGCAGTGAATGGGAGGTCTCCTACGAGCAGTACTTC,CASSEWEVSYEQYF,.,.,TRBV2,TRBJ2-7,14
TGTGCCAGCAGCTCGAGACGGGGGGCTTTCTTT,CASSSRRGAFF,.,.,TRBV6-5,TRBJ1-1,11
TGCGCCAGCAGCCAAGATCGGGTGGGGGGAACTTATGGCTACACCTTC,CASSQDRVGGTYGYTF,.,.,TRBV4-3,TRBJ1-2,16
TGTGCCAGCAGCGTGTTGTCAGGGCGAGGGAACACTGAAGCTTTCTTT,CASSVLSGRGNTEAFF,.,.,TRBV9,TRBJ1-1,16
TGTGCCAGCAGCCAAGTGCCCCGGGACAGCCTACCTACTAACTATGGCTACACCTTC,CASSQVPRDSLPTNYGYTF,TRBD1,.,TRBV3-1/TRBV3-2,TRBJ1-2,19
TGTGCCAGCAGTGAACCGACAGGGGGCCTGGCTGAAGCTTTCTTT,CASSEPTGGLAEAFF,TRBD1,once,TRBV6-4,TRBJ1-1,15
TGTGCCAGCAGCCCGGGTAGGCCAGGGGGCGGCAATGAGCAGTTCTTC,CASSPGRPGGGNEQFF,TRBD1,once,TRBV5-4,TRBJ2-1,16
TGTGCCAGCTCACCCCAACTTGGACAGGTTTCTATGAGGGCCTTCTATGGCTACACCTTC,CASSPQLGQVSMRAFYGYTF,TRBD1,.,TRBV18,TRBJ1-2,20
TGTGCCAGCAGCTTAGTATGGCAGGGTCGGGCTCGTGGCTACACCTTC,CASSLVWQGRARGYTF,.,.,TRBV7-9,TRBJ1-2,16
TGTGCCAGCAGTCTACATCAGGACAGGGACTATGGCTACACCTTC,CASSLHQDRDYGYTF,TRBD1,.,TRBV28,TRBJ1-2,15
TGTGCCAGCAGCCAAGAGGACTGGGCCTTAAATGTAGGCTCCTACGAGCAGTACTTC,CASSQEDWALNVGSYEQYF,.,.,TRBV4-2,TRBJ2-7,19
TGCAGCGGGGGAGAAGGGGGCAATGAGCAGTTCTTC,CSGGEGGNEQFF,.,.,TRBV29-1,TRBJ2-1,12
TGCGCCAGCAGTTCAGGGGGTCCGGCGGGAAAACTGTTTTTT,CASSSGGPAGKLFF,TRBD1,.,TRBV10-1,TRBJ1-4,14
TGCGCCAGCACGAAGACAGGGATGGACTATGGCTACACCTTC,CASTKTGMDYGYTF,TRBD1,.,TRBV5-1,TRBJ1-2,14
TGTGCCAGCTCACCCCCTCCTAACCCGGGACAGTTGTCTGGCTACACCTTC,CASSPPPNPGQLSGYTF,TRBD1,.,TRBV18,TRBJ1-2,17
TGTGCCAGCACCCCCACTAGCGGGACCCCTAGCACAGATACGCAGTATTTT,CASTPTSGTPSTDTQYF,TRBD2,.,TRBV28,TRBJ2-3,17
TGCGCCAGCCACAGCGGGAGGTCCCCCCACAATGAGCAGTTCTTC,CASHSGRSPHNEQFF,TRBD2,.,TRBV10-1,TRBJ2-1,15
TGTGCCAGTAGTGGGGCAGGGCCCGGGGAGCTGTTTTTT,CASSGAGPGELFF,.,.,TRBV2,TRBJ2-2,13
TGCGCCAGCAGAACTGACAGCTATGGCTACACCTTC,CASRTDSYGYTF,.,once,TRBV10-2,TRBJ1-2,12
TGTGCCAGCAGCCCCGGACTGTTCTCCTACGAGCAGTACTTC,CASSPGLFSYEQYF,.,.,TRBV7-2,TRBJ2-7,14
TGTGCCAGTAGTATATTAACCGGTAGCAATCAGCCCCAGCATTTT,CASSILTGSNQPQHF,.,.,TRBV19,TRBJ1-5,15
TGCGCCAGCAGCCAAGAATTCCAAGCCGACACTTATGGCTACACCTTC,CASSQEFQADTYGYTF,.,.,TRBV4-3,TRBJ1-2,16
TGTGCCAGCAGCACTGGACAGGGGGACTCCTACAATGAGCAGTTCTTC,CASSTGQGDSYNEQFF,TRBD1,.,TRBV5-4,TRBJ2-1,16
TGTGCCAGCAGGGTAGGAGGGGGCTTCGAGGGCTACACCTTC,CASRVGGGFEGYTF,TRBD1,.,TRBV6-5,TRBJ1-2,14
TGTGCCAGCAGTCTTGACAGGGGGAGCACAGATACGCAGTATTTT,CASSLDRGSTDTQYF,TRBD1,.,TRBV28,TRBJ2-3,15
TGTGCCACCGAGGGGACAGGGGCTCGGTATGAGCAGTTCTTC,CATEGTGARYEQFF,TRBD1,.,TRBV24-1,TRBJ2-1,14
TGTGCCAGCAGTTTTCGAACAGGAAAAACTGAAGCTTTCTTT,CASSFRTGKTEAFF,.,.,TRBV28,TRBJ1-1,14
TGTGCCAGCAGCCAGGCCCCGGGACTAGCGGGAGGGGAGATTTACAATGAGCAGTTCTTC,CASSQAPGLAGGEIYNEQFF,TRBD2,few,TRBV4-2,TRBJ2-1,20
TGTGCCAGTAGTACCCAGGGACAGGGAAACACCGGGGAGCTGTTTTTT,CASSTQGQGNTGELFF,TRBD1,.,TRBV19,TRBJ2-2,16
TGTGCCAGCAGCTCTAACGGGGGAAACCTTTACAATGAGCAGTTCTTC,CASSSNGGNLYNEQFF,.,.,TRBV11-2,TRBJ2-1,16
TGTGCCAGCAGTTTAGCCCGGGGGGTGACAGGTGGGTCCTACGAGCAGTACTTC,CASSLARGVTGGSYEQYF,.,.,TRBV28,TRBJ2-7,18
TGTGCCAGCAGGAGGACAGGTGGGGAAGATGAGCAGTTCTTC,CASRRTGGEDEQFF,TRBD1,.,TRBV6-5,TRBJ2-1,14
TGTGCCAGCAGTGTTGGACAGGGGTGGGACAATGAGCAGTTCTTC,CASSVGQGWDNEQFF,TRBD1,.,TRBV25-1,TRBJ2-1,15
TGCGCCAGCAGCCAAGACAGGCAGATGTCACCCCTCCACTTT,CASSQDRQMSPLHF,.,.,TRBV4-3,TRBJ1-6,14
TGTGCCAGCAGTTATTGGCGGGAGGAACCCTACAATGAGCAGTTCTTC,CASSYWREEPYNEQFF,TRBD2,.,TRBV6-5,TRBJ2-1,16
TGTGCCAGCAGCTTAGGTGCAGCGGGAGGGCCCGAGCAGTTCTTC,CASSLGAAGGPEQFF,TRBD2,.,TRBV11-3,TRBJ2-1,15
TGTGCCACCAGTGATTTTAGCGGGAGGGGGAATGAGCAGTTCTTC,CATSDFSGRGNEQFF,TRBD2,.,TRBV24-1,TRBJ2-1,15
TGTGCCAGCTCACAACTACCTTCTAGCGGGTCTGGCTACGAGCAGTACTTC,CASSQLPSSGSGYEQYF,TRBD2,once,TRBV18,TRBJ2-7,17
TGTGCCAGCAGCCGCGGGGGCAATGAGCAGTTCTTC,CASSRGGNEQFF,TRBD2,.,TRBV6-5,TRBJ2-1,12
TGTGCCAGCAGTCTAAGCGGGGCAGGGTTCTACGAGCAGTACTTC,CASSLSGAGFYEQYF,TRBD2,.,TRBV6-2/TRBV6-3,TRBJ2-7,15
TGTGCCAGCAGCTTGGGAGGGAACTATGGCTACACCTTC,CASSLGGNYGYTF,.,.,TRBV5-6,TRBJ1-2,13
TGTGCCAGCAGTTTGGGGGGAGCGGGCAATCAGCCCCAGCATTTT,CASSLGGAGNQPQHF,.,.,TRBV28,TRBJ1-5,15